This T cell receptor beta chain was found in a study of vaccination effects on CD4 cells after COVID-19. Study-level background: With around 10 ug/ml peptides and roughly 9.4 IU/ml IL-2, some 2 million PBMC per well were cultured. Findings and caveats of the study: Infection- and vaccine-induced clones contracted markedly late after vaccination.

This clone turned up a few times. The target antigen is unknown. Trimming stripped 5 bases from V and 1 base from J, with 8 bases between. Germline V gene data show CDR1 as SGHTA and CDR2 as FQGTGA. The CDR3 consists of 13 residues. Cultured cells yielded isolated CD4+ T cells after less than 11 days. People in the vaccine group had not been infected with SARS-CoV-2 before, and their nucleocapsid antibodies were negative. Each culture had half its medium swapped for IL-2 medium on days 3 and 7. Produced via immunoSEQ multiplex PCR; TCRdb's table is partial and in-frame only. The sample contains more than 50,000 clones, approximately 80% of which appear only once.

This material consisted of CD4+ T cells from PBMCs cultured without peptide, taken before COVID-19 vaccination. This clonotype originated in a human donor who received a COVID-19 vaccine. This chain connects TRBV7-3 to TRBJ1-1; D unresolved. The DNA for the CDR3 is TGTGCCAGCAGCCGATCCCCGAACACTGAAGCTTTCTTT. It translates to CASSRSPNTEAFF.